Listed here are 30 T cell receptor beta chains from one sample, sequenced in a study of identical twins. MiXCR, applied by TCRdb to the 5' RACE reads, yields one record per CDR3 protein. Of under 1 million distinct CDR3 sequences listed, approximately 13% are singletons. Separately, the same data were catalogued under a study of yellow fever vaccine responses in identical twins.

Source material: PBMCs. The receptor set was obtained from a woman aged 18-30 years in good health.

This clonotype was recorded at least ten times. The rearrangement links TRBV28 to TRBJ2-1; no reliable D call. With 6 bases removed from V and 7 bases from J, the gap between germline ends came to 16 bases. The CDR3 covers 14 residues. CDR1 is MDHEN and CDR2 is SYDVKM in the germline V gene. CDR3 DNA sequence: TGTGCCAGCAGCACCCAGAGCCCTGGGAATGAGCAGTTCTTC. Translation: CASSTQSPGNEQFF.

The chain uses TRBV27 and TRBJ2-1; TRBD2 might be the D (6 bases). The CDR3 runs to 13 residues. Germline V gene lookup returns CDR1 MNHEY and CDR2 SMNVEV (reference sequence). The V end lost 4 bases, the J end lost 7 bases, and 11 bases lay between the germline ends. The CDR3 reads CASSWRGQNEQFF. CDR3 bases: TGTGCCAGCAGTTGGAGGGGTCAGAATGAGCAGTTCTTC.

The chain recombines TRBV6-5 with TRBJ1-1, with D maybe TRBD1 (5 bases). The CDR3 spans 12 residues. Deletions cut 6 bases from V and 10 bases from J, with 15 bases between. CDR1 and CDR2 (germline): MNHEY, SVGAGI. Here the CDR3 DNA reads TGTGCCAGCAGAGTAGGGGAGGGAAGAGCTTTCTTT. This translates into CASRVGEGRAFF.

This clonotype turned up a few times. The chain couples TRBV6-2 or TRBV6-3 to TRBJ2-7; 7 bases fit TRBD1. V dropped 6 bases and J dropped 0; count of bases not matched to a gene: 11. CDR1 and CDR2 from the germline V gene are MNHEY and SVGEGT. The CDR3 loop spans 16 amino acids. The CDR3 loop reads CASSSARDRGSYEQYF. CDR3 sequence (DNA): TGTGCCAGCAGCTCTGCCAGGGACAGAGGCTCCTACGAGCAGTACTTC.

The CDR3 protein is CASSFGSTNEKLFF. CDR3 nucleotide sequence: TGTGCCAGCAGCTTTGGATCAACTAATGAAAAACTGTTTTTT. The genes are TRBV11-3 and TRBJ1-4; no definite D call. CDR3 length: 14 amino acids. V lost 3 bases, J lost 0 bases, and 5 bases lay in between. Germline V gene sequence: CDR1 SGHNT, CDR2 YENEEA.

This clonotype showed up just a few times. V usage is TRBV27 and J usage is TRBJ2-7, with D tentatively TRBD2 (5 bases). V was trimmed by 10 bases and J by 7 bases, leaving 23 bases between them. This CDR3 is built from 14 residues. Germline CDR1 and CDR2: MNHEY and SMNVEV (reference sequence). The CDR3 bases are TGTGCCACCGGTTTAGGGCCGGGGAAGGGAGAGCAGTACTTC. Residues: CATGLGPGKGEQYF.

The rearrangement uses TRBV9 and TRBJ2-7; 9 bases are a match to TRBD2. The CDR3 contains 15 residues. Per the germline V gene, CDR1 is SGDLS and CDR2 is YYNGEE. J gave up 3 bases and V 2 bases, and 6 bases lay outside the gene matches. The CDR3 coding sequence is TGTGCCAGCAGCGTTTGGCGGGAGGGCTTCTACGAGCAGTACTTC. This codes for CASSVWREGFYEQYF.

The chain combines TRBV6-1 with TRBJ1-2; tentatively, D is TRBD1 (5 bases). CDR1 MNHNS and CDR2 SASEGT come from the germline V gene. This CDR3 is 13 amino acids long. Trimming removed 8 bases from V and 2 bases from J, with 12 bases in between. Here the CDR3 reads CASSGGVNYGYTF. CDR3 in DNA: TGTGCCAGCTCCGGGGGGGTCAACTATGGCTACACCTTC.

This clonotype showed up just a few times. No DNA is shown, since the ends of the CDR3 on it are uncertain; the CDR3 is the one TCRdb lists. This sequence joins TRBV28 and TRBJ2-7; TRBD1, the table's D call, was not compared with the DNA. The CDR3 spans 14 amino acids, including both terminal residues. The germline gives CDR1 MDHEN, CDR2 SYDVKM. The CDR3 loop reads CASSSSGQGYEQYF.

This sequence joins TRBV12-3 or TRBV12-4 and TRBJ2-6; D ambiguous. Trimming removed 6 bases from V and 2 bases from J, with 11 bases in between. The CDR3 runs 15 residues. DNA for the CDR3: TGTGCCAGCAGCCCATTCGTCGCTGGGGCCAACGTCCTGACTTTC. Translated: CASSPFVAGANVLTF.

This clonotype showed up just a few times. This CDR3 reads CASSYGGAYGEQYF. CDR3 nucleotides: TGTGCCAGCAGTTATGGGGGGGCTTATGGCGAGCAGTACTTC. The chain is built from TRBV6-5 and TRBJ2-7; D may be TRBD2 (7 bases). In germline, CDR1 is MNHEY, CDR2 SVGAGI. V was cut by 3 bases and J by 6 bases, with 15 bases left in between. The CDR3 extends over 14 amino acids.

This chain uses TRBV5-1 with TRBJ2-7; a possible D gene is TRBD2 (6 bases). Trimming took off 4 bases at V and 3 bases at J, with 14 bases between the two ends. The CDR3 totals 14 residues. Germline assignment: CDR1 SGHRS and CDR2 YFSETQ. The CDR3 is CASSPASVRYEQYF. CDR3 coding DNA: TGCGCCAGCAGCCCTGCTAGCGTGCGCTACGAGCAGTACTTC.

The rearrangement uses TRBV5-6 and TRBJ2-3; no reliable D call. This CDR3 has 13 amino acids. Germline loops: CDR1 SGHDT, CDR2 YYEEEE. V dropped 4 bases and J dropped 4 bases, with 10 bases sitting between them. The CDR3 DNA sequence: TGTGCCAGCAGCCGTAAGGGATCAGATACGCAGTATTTT. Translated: CASSRKGSDTQYF.

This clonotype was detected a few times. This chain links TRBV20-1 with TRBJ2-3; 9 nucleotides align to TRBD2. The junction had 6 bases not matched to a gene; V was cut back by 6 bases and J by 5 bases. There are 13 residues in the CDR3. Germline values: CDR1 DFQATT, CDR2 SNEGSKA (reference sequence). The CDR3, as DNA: TGCAGTGCGAGGACTAGCGAAGGAGATACGCAGTATTTT. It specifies CSARTSEGDTQYF.

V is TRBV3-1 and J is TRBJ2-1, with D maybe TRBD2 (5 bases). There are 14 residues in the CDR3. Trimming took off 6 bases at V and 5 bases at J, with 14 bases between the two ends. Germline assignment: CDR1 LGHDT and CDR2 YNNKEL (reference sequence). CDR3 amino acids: CASSSTFGDNEQFF. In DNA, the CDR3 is TGTGCCAGCAGTTCCACCTTCGGGGACAATGAGCAGTTCTTC.

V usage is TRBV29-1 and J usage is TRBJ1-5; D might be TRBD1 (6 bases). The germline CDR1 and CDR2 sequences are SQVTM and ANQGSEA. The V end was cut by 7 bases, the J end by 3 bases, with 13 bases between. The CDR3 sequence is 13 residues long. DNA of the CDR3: TGCAGCGCCACGACAGGAGACAATCAGCCCCAGCATTTT. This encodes CSATTGDNQPQHF.

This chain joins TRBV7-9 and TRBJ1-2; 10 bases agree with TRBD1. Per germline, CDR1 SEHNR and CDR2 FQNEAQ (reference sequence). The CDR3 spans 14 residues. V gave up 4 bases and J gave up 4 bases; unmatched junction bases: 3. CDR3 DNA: TGTGCCAGCAGCTGGGACAGGGGTGGCTATGGCTACACCTTC. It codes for CASSWDRGGYGYTF.

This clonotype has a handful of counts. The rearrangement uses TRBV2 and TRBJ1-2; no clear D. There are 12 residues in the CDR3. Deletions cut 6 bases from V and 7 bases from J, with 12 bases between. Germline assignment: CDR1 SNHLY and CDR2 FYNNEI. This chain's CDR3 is CASSPTWGGYTF. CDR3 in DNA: TGTGCCAGCAGCCCTACATGGGGTGGCTACACCTTC. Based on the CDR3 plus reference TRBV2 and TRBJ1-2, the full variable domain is EPEVTQTPSHQVTQMGQEVILRCVPISNHLYFYWYRQILGQKVEFLVSFYNNEISEKSEIFDDQFSVERPDGSNFTLKIRSTKLEDSAMYFCASSPTWGGYTFGSGTRLTVV.

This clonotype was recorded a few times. Written as DNA, the CDR3 is TGTGCCAGCAGCCTACAGGGGGCGACCGCCTACGAGCAGTACTTC. Protein product: CASSLQGATAYEQYF. This chain connects TRBV7-2 to TRBJ2-7, with TRBD1 matching over 9 bases. Germline V gene data show CDR1 as SGHTA and CDR2 as FQGNSA. CDR3 length: 15 amino acids. With V trimmed by 5 bases and J by 2 bases, 7 bases remained unmatched.

DNA of the CDR3: TGTGCCAGCAGGCTACAGGGGAACACTGAAGCTTTCTTT. Translating gives CASRLQGNTEAFF. The chain carries TRBV12-3 or TRBV12-4 and TRBJ1-1; the D gene is possibly TRBD1 (6 bases). Trimming shortened V by 6 bases and J by 1 base, and 9 bases separated the two germline ends. The CDR3 consists of 13 residues.

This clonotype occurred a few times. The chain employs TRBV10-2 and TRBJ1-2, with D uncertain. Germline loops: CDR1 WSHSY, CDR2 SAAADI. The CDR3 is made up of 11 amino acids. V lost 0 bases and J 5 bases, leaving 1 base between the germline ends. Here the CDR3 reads CASSESYGYTF. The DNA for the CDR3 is TGCGCCAGCAGTGAGTCATATGGCTACACCTTC.

The CDR3 sequence: CASTRLAGDEQFF. In DNA, the CDR3 is TGTGCCAGCACCCGACTAGCGGGGGATGAGCAGTTCTTC. The rearrangement uses TRBV5-6 and TRBJ2-1; 12 nucleotides match TRBD2. J lost 8 bases, V lost 6 bases, and 3 bases had no gene match. This CDR3 has 13 amino acids. CDR1 and CDR2 from the germline V gene are SGHDT and YYEEEE.

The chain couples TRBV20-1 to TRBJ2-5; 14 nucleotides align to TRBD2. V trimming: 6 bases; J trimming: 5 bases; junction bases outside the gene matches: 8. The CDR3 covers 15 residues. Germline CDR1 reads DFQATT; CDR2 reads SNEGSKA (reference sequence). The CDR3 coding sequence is TGCAGTGCCCCCCTCGGGACTAGCGGGAGTGAGACCCAGTACTTC. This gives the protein CSAPLGTSGSETQYF.

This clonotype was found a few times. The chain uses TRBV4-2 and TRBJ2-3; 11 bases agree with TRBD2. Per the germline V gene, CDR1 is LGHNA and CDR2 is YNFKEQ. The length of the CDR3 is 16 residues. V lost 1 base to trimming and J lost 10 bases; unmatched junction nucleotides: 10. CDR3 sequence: CASSQAQLAGDQSQYF. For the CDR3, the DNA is TGTGCCAGCAGCCAAGCGCAACTAGCGGGGGACCAGTCGCAGTATTTT.

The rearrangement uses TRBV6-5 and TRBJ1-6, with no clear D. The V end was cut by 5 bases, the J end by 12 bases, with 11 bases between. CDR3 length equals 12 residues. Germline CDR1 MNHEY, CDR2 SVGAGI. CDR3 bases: TGTGCCAGCAGTACTCCGGGTTTACCCCTCCACTTT. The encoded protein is CASSTPGLPLHF.

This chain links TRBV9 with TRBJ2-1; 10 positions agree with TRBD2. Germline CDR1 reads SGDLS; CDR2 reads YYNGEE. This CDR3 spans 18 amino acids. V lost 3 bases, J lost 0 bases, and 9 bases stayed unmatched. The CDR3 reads CASSGGLAVPSSYNEQFF. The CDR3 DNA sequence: TGTGCCAGCAGCGGAGGACTAGCGGTCCCTAGCTCCTACAATGAGCAGTTCTTC.

The CDR3 region is CSVAGGGGRETQYF. The CDR3 bases are TGCAGCGTCGCAGGGGGAGGGGGAAGGGAGACCCAGTACTTC. V gene TRBV29-1 combines with J gene TRBJ2-5, with D perhaps assigned TRBD1 or TRBD2 (7 bases each). This CDR3 contains 14 residues. V was clipped by 6 bases and J by 5 bases, with 19 bases between them. Germline assignment: CDR1 SQVTM and CDR2 ANQGSEA. Looking up the rest from reference TRBV29-1 and TRBJ2-5 gives the full variable domain: SAVISQKPSRDICQRGTSLTIQCQVDSQVTMMFWYRQQPGQSLTLIATANQGSEATYESGFVIDKFPISRPNLTFSTLTVSNMSPEDSSIYLCSVAGGGGRETQYFGPGTRLLVL.

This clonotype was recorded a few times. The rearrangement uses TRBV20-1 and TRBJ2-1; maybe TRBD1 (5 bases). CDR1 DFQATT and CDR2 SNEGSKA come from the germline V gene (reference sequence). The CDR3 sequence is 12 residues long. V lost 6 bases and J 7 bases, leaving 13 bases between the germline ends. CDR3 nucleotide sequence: TGCAGTGCAACGGACATCCTAAATGAGCAGTTCTTC. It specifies CSATDILNEQFF.

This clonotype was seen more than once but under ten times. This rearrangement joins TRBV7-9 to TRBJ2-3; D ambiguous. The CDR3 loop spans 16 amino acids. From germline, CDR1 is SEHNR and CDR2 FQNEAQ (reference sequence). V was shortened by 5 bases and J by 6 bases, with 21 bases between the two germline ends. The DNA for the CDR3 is TGTGCCAGCAGCCCCCGCTACTCAAACTCGGCGGATACGCAGTATTTT. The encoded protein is CASSPRYSNSADTQYF.

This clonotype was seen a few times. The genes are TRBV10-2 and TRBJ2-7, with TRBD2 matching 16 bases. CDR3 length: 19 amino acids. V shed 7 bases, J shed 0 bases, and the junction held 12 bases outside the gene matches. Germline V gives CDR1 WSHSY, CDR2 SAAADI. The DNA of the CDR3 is TGCGCCAGCAAAGGCCTCGGGACTAGCGGGAGGGAAAGCTCCTACGAGCAGTACTTC. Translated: CASKGLGTSGRESSYEQYF.